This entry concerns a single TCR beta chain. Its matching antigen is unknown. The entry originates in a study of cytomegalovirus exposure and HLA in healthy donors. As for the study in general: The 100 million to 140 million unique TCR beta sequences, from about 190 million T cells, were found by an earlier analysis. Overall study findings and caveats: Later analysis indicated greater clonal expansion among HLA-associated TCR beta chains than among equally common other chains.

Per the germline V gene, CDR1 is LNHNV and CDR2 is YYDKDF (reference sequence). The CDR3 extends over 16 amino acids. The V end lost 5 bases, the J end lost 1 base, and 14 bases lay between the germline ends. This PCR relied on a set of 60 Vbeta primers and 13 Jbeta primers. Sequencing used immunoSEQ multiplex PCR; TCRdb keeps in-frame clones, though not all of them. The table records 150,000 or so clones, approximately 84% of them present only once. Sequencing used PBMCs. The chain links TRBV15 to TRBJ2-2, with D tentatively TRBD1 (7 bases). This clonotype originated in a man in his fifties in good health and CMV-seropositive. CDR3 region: CATSRQGGGNTGELFF. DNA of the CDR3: TGTGCCACCAGCCGGCAGGGGGGCGGGAACACCGGGGAGCTGTTTTTT. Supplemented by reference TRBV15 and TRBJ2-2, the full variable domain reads DAMVIQNPRYQVTQFGKPVTLSCSQTLNHNVMYWYQQKSSQAPKLLFHYYDKDFNNEADTPDNFQSRRPNTSFCFLDIRSPGLGDTAMYLCATSRQGGGNTGELFFGEGSRLTVL.